This T cell receptor beta chain was sequenced for a study of STAT5B mutations in CD4+ large granular lymphocyte leukemia. Across the study: Among healthy donors, a particular HLA allele went with more CDR3 'QG' motifs.

This CDR3 has 12 residues. Trimming removed 0 bases at V and 6 bases at J, with 5 bases between. Germline values: CDR1 SGDLS, CDR2 YYNGEE. As concerns this clone: Distinct nucleotide sequences in the sample also encode this CDR3.

The repertoire was sequenced with immunoSEQ multiplex PCR; TCRdb's copy has only in-frame clones and lacks some. The repertoire has 30,000 to 40,000 clones, 70% to 90% of them found once; the top ten carry less than 3.5%. This clonotype was obtained from a human donor in good health. This chain links TRBV9 with TRBJ2-3; D not resolved. Sequenced material: CD4+ T cells from blood buffy coats. CDR3 nucleotides: TGTGCCAGCAGCGTAGGGACGGATACGCAGTATTTT. Amino acids: CASSVGTDTQYF.